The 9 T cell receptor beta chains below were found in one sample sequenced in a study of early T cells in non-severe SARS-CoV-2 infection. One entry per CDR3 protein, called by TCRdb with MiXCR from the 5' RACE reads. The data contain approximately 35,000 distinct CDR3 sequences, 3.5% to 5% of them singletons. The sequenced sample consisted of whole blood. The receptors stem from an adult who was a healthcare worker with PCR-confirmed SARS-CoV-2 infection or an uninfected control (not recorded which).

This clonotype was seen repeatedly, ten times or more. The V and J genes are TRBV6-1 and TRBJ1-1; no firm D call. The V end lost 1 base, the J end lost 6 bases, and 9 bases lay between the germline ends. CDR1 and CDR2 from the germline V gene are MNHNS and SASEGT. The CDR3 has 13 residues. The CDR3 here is CASSEGQRAEAFF. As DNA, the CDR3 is TGTGCCAGCAGTGAAGGCCAGCGAGCTGAAGCTTTCTTT.

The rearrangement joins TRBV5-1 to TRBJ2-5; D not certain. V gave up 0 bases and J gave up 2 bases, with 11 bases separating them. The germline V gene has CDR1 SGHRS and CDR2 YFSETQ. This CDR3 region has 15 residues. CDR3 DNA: TGCGCCAGCAGCTTGGCCTCTTCCGCTCAAGAGACCCAGTACTTC. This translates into CASSLASSAQETQYF.

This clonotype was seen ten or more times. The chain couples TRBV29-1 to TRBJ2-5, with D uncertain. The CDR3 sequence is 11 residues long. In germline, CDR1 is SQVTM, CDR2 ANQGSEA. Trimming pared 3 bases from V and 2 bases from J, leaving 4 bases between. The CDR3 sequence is CSVDGQETQYF. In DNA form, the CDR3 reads TGCAGCGTTGACGGACAAGAGACCCAGTACTTC.

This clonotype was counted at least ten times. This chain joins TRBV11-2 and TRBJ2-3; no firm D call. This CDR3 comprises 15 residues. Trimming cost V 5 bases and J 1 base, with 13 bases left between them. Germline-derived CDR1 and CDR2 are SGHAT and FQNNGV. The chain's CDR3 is CASSPLLGGTDTQYF. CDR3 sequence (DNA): TGTGCCAGCAGCCCGCTCCTCGGCGGCACAGATACGCAGTATTTT.

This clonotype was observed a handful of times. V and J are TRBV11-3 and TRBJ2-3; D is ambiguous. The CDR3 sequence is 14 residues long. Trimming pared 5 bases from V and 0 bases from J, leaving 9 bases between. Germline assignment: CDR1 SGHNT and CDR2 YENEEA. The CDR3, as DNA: TGTGCCAGCAGCCCAGTACAAAGCACAGATACGCAGTATTTT. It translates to CASSPVQSTDTQYF.

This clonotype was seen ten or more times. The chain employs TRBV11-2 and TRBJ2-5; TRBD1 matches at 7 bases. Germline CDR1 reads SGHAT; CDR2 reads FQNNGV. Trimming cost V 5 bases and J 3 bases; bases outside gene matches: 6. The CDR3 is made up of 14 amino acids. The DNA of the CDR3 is TGTGCCAGCAGCCTAGGGACAGCCAAAGAGACCCAGTACTTC. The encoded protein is CASSLGTAKETQYF.

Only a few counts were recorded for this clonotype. CDR3 bases: TGTGCCAGCAGTACGACTGCTAGCACAGATACGCAGTATTTT. It specifies CASSTTASTDTQYF. The chain employs TRBV28 and TRBJ2-3; no definite D call. Germline CDR1 and CDR2: MDHEN and SYDVKM. The CDR3 is made up of 14 amino acids. V was cut by 5 bases and J by 0 bases, with 9 bases left in between. Filled out from reference TRBV28 and TRBJ2-3, the complete variable domain reads DVKVTQSSRYLVKRTGEKVFLECVQDMDHENMFWYRQDPGLGLRLIYFSYDVKMKEKGDIPEGYSVSREKKERFSLILESASTNQTSMYLCASSTTASTDTQYFGPGTRLTVL.

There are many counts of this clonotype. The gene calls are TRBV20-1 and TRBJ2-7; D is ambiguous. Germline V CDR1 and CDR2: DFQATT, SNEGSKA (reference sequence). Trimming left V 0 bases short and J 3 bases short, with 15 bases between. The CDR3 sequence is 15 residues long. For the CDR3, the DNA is TGCAGTGCTAGAGATGGAACAGACCCTAACTACGAGCAGTACTTC. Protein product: CSARDGTDPNYEQYF.

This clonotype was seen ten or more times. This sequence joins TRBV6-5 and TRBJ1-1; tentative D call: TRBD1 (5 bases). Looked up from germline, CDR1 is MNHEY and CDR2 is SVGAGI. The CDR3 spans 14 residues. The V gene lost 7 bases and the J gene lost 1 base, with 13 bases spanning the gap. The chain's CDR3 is CASTWGMGNTEAFF. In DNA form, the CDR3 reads TGTGCCAGCACTTGGGGGATGGGGAACACTGAAGCTTTCTTT.